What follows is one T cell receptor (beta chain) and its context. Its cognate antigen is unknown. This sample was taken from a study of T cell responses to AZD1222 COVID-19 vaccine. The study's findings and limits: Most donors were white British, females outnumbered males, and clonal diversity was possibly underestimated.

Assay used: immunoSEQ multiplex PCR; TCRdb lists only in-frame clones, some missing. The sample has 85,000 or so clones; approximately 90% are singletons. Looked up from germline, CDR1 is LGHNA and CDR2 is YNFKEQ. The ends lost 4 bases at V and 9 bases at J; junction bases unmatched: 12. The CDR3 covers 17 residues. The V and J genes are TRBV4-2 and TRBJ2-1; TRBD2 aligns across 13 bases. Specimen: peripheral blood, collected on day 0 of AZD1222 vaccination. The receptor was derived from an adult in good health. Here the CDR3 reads CASSLQTGTSGVGEQFF. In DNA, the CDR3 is TGTGCCAGCAGCCTCCAGACTGGGACTAGCGGGGTGGGTGAGCAGTTCTTC.